This is a list of T cell receptor beta chains from one sample in a study of blood T cell repertoires in COVID-19. Sequenced by immunoSEQ multiplex PCR; TCRdb stores in-frame clones only, minus some. The sample contains about 150,000 clones, approximately 78% of which appear only once. Material for sequencing was PBMCs or T cells enriched from blood (not recorded which). The origin of the receptors is a woman aged 45 to 65 who had recovered from COVID-19. Both conserved end residues are part of each CDR3. Each record gives: V gene, clone size, D gene, J gene, CDR3 protein, CDR3 DNA. The D gene is left open where the match is weak. Clone size is not always given. Where it is, it says once, few, many or a class for expanded clones.

v_gene: TRBV5-5
abundance: -
d_gene: -
j_gene: TRBJ1-2
CDR3aa: CASSERRGYGYTF
CDR3nt: TGTGCCAGCAGCGAGCGCCGGGGCTATGGCTACACCTTC

v_gene: TRBV7-9
abundance: few
d_gene: -
j_gene: TRBJ1-2
CDR3aa: CASSLVWQGNGYTF
CDR3nt: TGTGCCAGCAGCTTAGTATGGCAGGGTAATGGCTACACCTTC

v_gene: TRBV7-6
abundance: -
d_gene: TRBD1
j_gene: TRBJ1-5
CDR3aa: CASSSSGQGFEPQHF
CDR3nt: TGTGCCAGCAGCTCGTCGGGACAGGGTTTTGAGCCCCAGCATTTT

v_gene: TRBV11-2
abundance: -
d_gene: TRBD2
j_gene: TRBJ2-5
CDR3aa: CASSSRLAGEIREETQYF
CDR3nt: TGTGCCAGCAGCTCCCGACTAGCGGGGGAAATACGGGAAGAGACCCAGTACTTC

v_gene: TRBV4-2
abundance: -
d_gene: TRBD2
j_gene: TRBJ2-1
CDR3aa: CASSLSRTSGGAGDEQFF
CDR3nt: TGTGCCAGCAGCCTATCCCGGACTAGCGGGGGGGCCGGGGATGAGCAGTTCTTC

v_gene: TRBV5-4
abundance: -
d_gene: -
j_gene: TRBJ2-5
CDR3aa: CASSLVPGEETQYF
CDR3nt: TGTGCCAGCAGCTTGGTGCCAGGGGAAGAGACCCAGTACTTC

v_gene: TRBV3-1/TRBV3-2
abundance: -
d_gene: -
j_gene: TRBJ1-5
CDR3aa: CASSPLGGAQPQHF
CDR3nt: TGTGCCAGCAGCCCCCTCGGAGGGGCTCAGCCCCAGCATTTT

v_gene: TRBV5-1
abundance: -
d_gene: TRBD2
j_gene: TRBJ2-5
CDR3aa: CASSSTVPGLAGVYQETQYF
CDR3nt: TGCGCCAGCAGCTCAACGGTTCCGGGACTAGCGGGGGTTTACCAAGAGACCCAGTACTTC

v_gene: TRBV3-1/TRBV3-2
abundance: -
d_gene: -
j_gene: TRBJ1-5
CDR3aa: CASSQVGGSGQPQHF
CDR3nt: TGTGCCAGCAGCCAGGTTGGGGGGAGCGGGCAGCCCCAGCATTTT

v_gene: TRBV28
abundance: -
d_gene: TRBD1
j_gene: TRBJ2-5
CDR3aa: CASSPLGTGEGQETQYF
CDR3nt: TGTGCCAGCAGTCCCCTAGGGACAGGGGAGGGCCAAGAGACCCAGTACTTC

v_gene: TRBV10-3
abundance: -
d_gene: -
j_gene: TRBJ1-5
CDR3aa: CAISEGQYSNQPQHF
CDR3nt: TGTGCCATCAGTGAGGGACAGTATAGCAATCAGCCCCAGCATTTT

v_gene: TRBV29-1
abundance: -
d_gene: TRBD1
j_gene: TRBJ1-1
CDR3aa: CSVAGGGTEAFF
CDR3nt: TGCAGCGTTGCAGGGGGCGGCACTGAAGCTTTCTTT

v_gene: TRBV25-1
abundance: -
d_gene: TRBD1
j_gene: TRBJ2-1
CDR3aa: CASSEYSGQFEQFF
CDR3nt: TGTGCCAGCAGTGAATATTCGGGACAGTTTGAGCAGTTCTTC

v_gene: TRBV4-1
abundance: -
d_gene: TRBD2
j_gene: TRBJ2-1
CDR3aa: CASSQSGGAHNEQFF
CDR3nt: TGCGCCAGCAGCCAGTCCGGGGGGGCCCACAATGAGCAGTTCTTC

v_gene: TRBV7-7
abundance: -
d_gene: TRBD2
j_gene: TRBJ2-3
CDR3aa: CASSLSGGADTQYF
CDR3nt: TGTGCCAGCAGCTTATCGGGAGGGGCAGATACGCAGTATTTT

v_gene: TRBV30
abundance: -
d_gene: -
j_gene: TRBJ1-4
CDR3aa: CAWSPFGSRAGEKLFF
CDR3nt: TGTGCCTGGAGTCCCTTCGGATCAAGGGCAGGGGAAAAACTGTTTTTT

v_gene: TRBV4-2
abundance: -
d_gene: TRBD1
j_gene: TRBJ2-1
CDR3aa: CASSFDRGSYNEQFF
CDR3nt: TGTGCCAGCAGCTTTGACAGGGGGTCCTACAATGAGCAGTTCTTC

v_gene: TRBV2
abundance: -
d_gene: -
j_gene: TRBJ1-2
CDR3aa: CATNSNYGYTF
CDR3nt: TGTGCCACCAACAGTAACTATGGCTACACCTTC

v_gene: TRBV11-2
abundance: -
d_gene: TRBD1
j_gene: TRBJ1-6
CDR3aa: CASSLPGTGASPLHF
CDR3nt: TGTGCCAGCAGCTTACCAGGGACAGGGGCTTCACCCCTCCACTTT

v_gene: TRBV29-1
abundance: -
d_gene: -
j_gene: TRBJ2-7
CDR3aa: CSVEGDWNEQYF
CDR3nt: TGCAGCGTTGAGGGGGACTGGAACGAGCAGTACTTC

v_gene: TRBV6-4
abundance: -
d_gene: -
j_gene: TRBJ2-1
CDR3aa: CASSVISTGSYNEQFF
CDR3nt: TGTGCCAGCAGTGTAATATCGACAGGCTCCTACAATGAGCAGTTCTTC

v_gene: TRBV6-5
abundance: few
d_gene: TRBD1
j_gene: TRBJ1-5
CDR3aa: CASRQGARDQPQHF
CDR3nt: TGTGCCAGCAGACAGGGGGCGCGAGATCAGCCCCAGCATTTT

v_gene: TRBV5-4
abundance: -
d_gene: -
j_gene: TRBJ1-2
CDR3aa: CASSFYPGPNYGYTF
CDR3nt: TGTGCCAGCAGCTTTTACCCAGGGCCCAACTATGGCTACACCTTC

v_gene: TRBV9
abundance: -
d_gene: -
j_gene: TRBJ1-2
CDR3aa: CASSVAKAGSFYGYTF
CDR3nt: TGTGCCAGCAGCGTAGCTAAGGCGGGCAGTTTCTATGGCTACACCTTC

v_gene: TRBV29-1
abundance: -
d_gene: TRBD1
j_gene: TRBJ2-3
CDR3aa: CSVTNRDRGRDTQYF
CDR3nt: TGCAGCGTTACGAACCGGGACAGGGGTAGAGATACGCAGTATTTT

v_gene: TRBV28
abundance: -
d_gene: TRBD2
j_gene: TRBJ2-1
CDR3aa: CASSSFSGGSFSSRYNEQFF
CDR3nt: TGTGCCAGCAGCTCCTTTAGCGGGGGGAGTTTCTCGTCTAGATACAATGAGCAGTTCTTC

v_gene: TRBV28
abundance: once
d_gene: -
j_gene: TRBJ1-5
CDR3aa: CASRGYGNQPQHF
CDR3nt: TGTGCCAGCCGGGGGTATGGCAATCAGCCCCAGCATTTT

v_gene: TRBV6-5
abundance: -
d_gene: TRBD1
j_gene: TRBJ1-2
CDR3aa: CASGTGAQPYGYTF
CDR3nt: TGTGCCAGCGGGACAGGGGCCCAACCCTATGGCTACACCTTC

v_gene: TRBV7-9
abundance: -
d_gene: -
j_gene: TRBJ1-2
CDR3aa: CASSQRSGGGYTF
CDR3nt: TGTGCCAGCAGCCAGCGGTCCGGGGGTGGCTACACCTTC

v_gene: TRBV5-6
abundance: -
d_gene: -
j_gene: TRBJ2-3
CDR3aa: CASSSLSTDTQYF
CDR3nt: TGTGCCAGCAGCTCCCTTAGCACAGATACGCAGTATTTT

v_gene: TRBV2
abundance: -
d_gene: TRBD1
j_gene: TRBJ1-3
CDR3aa: CASRPGQAYSGNTIYF
CDR3nt: TGTGCCAGCAGGCCGGGACAGGCCTACTCTGGAAACACCATATATTTT

v_gene: TRBV6-5
abundance: -
d_gene: -
j_gene: TRBJ1-6
CDR3aa: CAGGGHNSPLHF
CDR3nt: TGTGCGGGAGGGGGGCATAATTCACCCCTCCACTTT

v_gene: TRBV7-2
abundance: -
d_gene: TRBD1
j_gene: TRBJ2-7
CDR3aa: CASSFRGSDEQYF
CDR3nt: TGTGCCAGCAGCTTCAGGGGGTCGGACGAGCAGTACTTC

v_gene: TRBV5-1
abundance: -
d_gene: -
j_gene: TRBJ2-3
CDR3aa: CASSYRGAPTDTQYF
CDR3nt: TGCGCCAGCAGCTACCGGGGGGCCCCCACAGATACGCAGTATTTT

v_gene: TRBV28
abundance: -
d_gene: TRBD1
j_gene: TRBJ2-1
CDR3aa: CASSLWTGGRNEQFF
CDR3nt: TGTGCCAGCAGTTTATGGACAGGGGGTAGAAATGAGCAGTTCTTC

v_gene: TRBV3-1/TRBV3-2
abundance: -
d_gene: -
j_gene: TRBJ1-4
CDR3aa: CASSQSGHWEEKLFF
CDR3nt: TGTGCCAGCAGCCAGTCGGGACATTGGGAGGAAAAACTGTTTTTT

v_gene: TRBV5-1
abundance: -
d_gene: -
j_gene: TRBJ2-1
CDR3aa: CASKDTSYNEQFF
CDR3nt: TGCGCCAGCAAGGACACGTCCTACAATGAGCAGTTCTTC

v_gene: TRBV5-1
abundance: few
d_gene: TRBD2
j_gene: TRBJ2-7
CDR3aa: CASSLSGSLYEQYF
CDR3nt: TGCGCCAGCAGTCTAAGCGGGAGCCTCTACGAGCAGTACTTC

v_gene: TRBV4-1
abundance: -
d_gene: -
j_gene: TRBJ1-1
CDR3aa: CASSHPQGVNTEAFF
CDR3nt: TGCGCCAGCAGCCACCCACAGGGCGTGAACACTGAAGCTTTCTTT

v_gene: TRBV19
abundance: -
d_gene: -
j_gene: TRBJ2-1
CDR3aa: CASTQGNSYNEQFF
CDR3nt: TGTGCCAGTACGCAGGGCAATTCCTACAATGAGCAGTTCTTC

v_gene: TRBV27
abundance: -
d_gene: -
j_gene: TRBJ2-7
CDR3aa: CASSPLVQVSHEQYF
CDR3nt: TGTGCCAGCAGTCCCCTGGTCCAGGTCTCCCACGAGCAGTACTTC

v_gene: TRBV6-4
abundance: once
d_gene: -
j_gene: TRBJ2-1
CDR3aa: CASSLGQNNEQFF
CDR3nt: TGTGCCAGCAGCCTCGGACAGAACAATGAGCAGTTCTTC

v_gene: TRBV18
abundance: -
d_gene: TRBD1
j_gene: TRBJ1-2
CDR3aa: CASSPDREGGYTF
CDR3nt: TGTGCCAGCTCACCGGACAGGGAGGGGGGCTACACCTTC

v_gene: TRBV7-2
abundance: -
d_gene: TRBD1
j_gene: TRBJ2-1
CDR3aa: CASSLEEGTGEQFF
CDR3nt: TGTGCCAGCAGCTTAGAGGAAGGGACAGGTGAGCAGTTCTTC

v_gene: TRBV6-5
abundance: many
d_gene: -
j_gene: TRBJ1-2
CDR3aa: CASGADLWNYGYTF
CDR3nt: TGTGCCAGCGGGGCAGATCTCTGGAACTATGGCTACACCTTC

v_gene: TRBV27
abundance: -
d_gene: TRBD2
j_gene: TRBJ2-3
CDR3aa: CASRMWAGERSTDTQYF
CDR3nt: TGTGCCAGCAGGATGTGGGCGGGGGAGAGGAGCACAGATACGCAGTATTTT

v_gene: TRBV11-2
abundance: -
d_gene: TRBD1
j_gene: TRBJ1-3
CDR3aa: CASSFRDRGRGNTIYF
CDR3nt: TGTGCCAGCAGCTTCCGGGACAGGGGGCGAGGAAACACCATATATTTT

v_gene: TRBV19
abundance: -
d_gene: -
j_gene: TRBJ2-2
CDR3aa: CASSTGAYTGELFF
CDR3nt: TGTGCCAGTAGTACAGGGGCGTACACCGGGGAGCTGTTTTTT